This TCR beta chain comes out of a study of vaccination and CD4 T cells after COVID-19. Whole-study context: Post-COVID samples had a sampling time that fell a median roughly 100 days after diagnosis (range 35 to 161).

Scientists ran DNA taken from cultured CD4+ T cells through the Oncomine TCR Beta short-read assay for sequencing. MiXCR, run by TCRdb on the PCR reads, gives a single entry per CDR3 protein. The sample consists of about 27,000 distinct CDR3 sequences, around 64% of them appearing once. Germline V CDR1 and CDR2: SGHTA, FQGNSA. V lost 1 base and J lost 5, with 6 bases in between. There are 13 residues in the CDR3. Indicated treatment: roughly nine-day PBMC culture with coronavirus spike peptide pools or control peptides (ViraFEST assay). For this clonotype: Its target is not known.

The receptor's source is a human donor who received a COVID-19 vaccine. The starting material was CD4+ T cells from blood, cultured in vitro, obtained after SARS-CoV-2 vaccination. The chain couples TRBV7-2 to TRBJ1-5, with a weak D call TRBD1 (5 bases). In DNA form, the CDR3 reads TGTGCCAGCAGCTTAGGGGGGGATCAGCCCCAGCATTTT. Translating it yields CASSLGGDQPQHF.